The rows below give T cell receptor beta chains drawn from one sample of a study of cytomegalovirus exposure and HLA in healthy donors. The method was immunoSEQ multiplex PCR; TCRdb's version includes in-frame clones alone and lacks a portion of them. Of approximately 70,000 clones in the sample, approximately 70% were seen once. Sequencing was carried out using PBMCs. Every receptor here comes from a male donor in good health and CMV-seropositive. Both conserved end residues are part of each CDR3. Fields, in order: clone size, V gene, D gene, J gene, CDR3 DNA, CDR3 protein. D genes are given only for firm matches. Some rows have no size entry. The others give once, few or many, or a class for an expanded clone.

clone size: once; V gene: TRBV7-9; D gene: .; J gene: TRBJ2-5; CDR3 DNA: TGTGCCAGCAGCCCGGACGCCGGTGGACAGCAAGAGACCCAGTACTTC; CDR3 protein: CASSPDAGGQQETQYF
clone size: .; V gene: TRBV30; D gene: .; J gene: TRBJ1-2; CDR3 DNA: TGTGCCTGGAGTGTCCCGCTTGAGGGAGGCTACACCTTC; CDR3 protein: CAWSVPLEGGYTF
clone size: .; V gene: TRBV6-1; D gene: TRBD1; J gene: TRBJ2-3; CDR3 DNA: TGTGCCAGCAGTGAACTTATTGGACAGGGCTTAATTGGAGATACGCAGTATTTT; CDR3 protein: CASSELIGQGLIGDTQYF
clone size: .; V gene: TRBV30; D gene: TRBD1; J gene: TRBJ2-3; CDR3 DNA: TGTGCCTGGACTAAAAAGGGAACAGGGGCGAGTTCAGATACGCAGTATTTT; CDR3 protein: CAWTKKGTGASSDTQYF
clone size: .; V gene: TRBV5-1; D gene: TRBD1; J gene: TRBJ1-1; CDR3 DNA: TGCGCCAGCAGCTTGGGAGGACAGGGAATGAACACTGAAGCTTTCTTT; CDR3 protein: CASSLGGQGMNTEAFF
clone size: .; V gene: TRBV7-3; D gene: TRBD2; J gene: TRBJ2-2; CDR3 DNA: TGTGCCAGCAGCTTAAAGGCGACTAGCGGAATGAACACCGGGGAGCTGTTTTTT; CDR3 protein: CASSLKATSGMNTGELFF
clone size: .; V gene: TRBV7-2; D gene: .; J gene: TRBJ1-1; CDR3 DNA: .; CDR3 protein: CASSFGGGSPGTEAFF
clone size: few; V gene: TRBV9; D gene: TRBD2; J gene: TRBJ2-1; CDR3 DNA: TGTGCCAGCAGCCCTAAACCCGGGGGGACCGCCTACAATGAGCAGTTCTTC; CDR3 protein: CASSPKPGGTAYNEQFF
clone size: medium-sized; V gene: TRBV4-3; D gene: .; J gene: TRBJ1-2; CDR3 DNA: TGCGCCAGCAGCCAAGACGGAGGGTCGGCGGGCTATGGCTACACCTTC; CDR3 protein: CASSQDGGSAGYGYTF
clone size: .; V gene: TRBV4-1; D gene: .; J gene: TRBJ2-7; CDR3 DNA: TGCGCCAGCAGCCAAGTTCTGGCGGCGGAGCAGTACTTC; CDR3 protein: CASSQVLAAEQYF
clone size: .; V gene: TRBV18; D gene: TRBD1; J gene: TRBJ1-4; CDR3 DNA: TGTGCCAGCTCACCGGAGGGGGCTGGAAAACTGTTTTTT; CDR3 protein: CASSPEGAGKLFF
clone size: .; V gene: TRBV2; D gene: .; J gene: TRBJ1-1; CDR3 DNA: TGTGCCAGCAGTACCAGCGTTCAGGGCGCCGTGAACACTGAAGCTTTCTTT; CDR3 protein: CASSTSVQGAVNTEAFF
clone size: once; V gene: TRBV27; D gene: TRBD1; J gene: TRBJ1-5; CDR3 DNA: TGTGCCAGCAGTTCCGCCGGACAGGCTCTTCAGCCCCAGCATTTT; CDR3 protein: CASSSAGQALQPQHF
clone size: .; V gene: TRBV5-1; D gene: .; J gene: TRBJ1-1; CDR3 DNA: TGCGCCAGCAGCTTGGCAGGGCAGGGCTCTGAAGCTTTCTTT; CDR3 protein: CASSLAGQGSEAFF
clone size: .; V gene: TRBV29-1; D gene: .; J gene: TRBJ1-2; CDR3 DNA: TGCAGCGTTGAATTGCTCCTCCGGGGAAGGACCTACACCTTC; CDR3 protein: CSVELLLRGRTYTF
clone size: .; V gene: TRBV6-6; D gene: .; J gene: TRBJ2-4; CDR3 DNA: TGTGCCAGCAGTTACTCCAGGGTAGAAAACATTCAGTACTTC; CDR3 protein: CASSYSRVENIQYF
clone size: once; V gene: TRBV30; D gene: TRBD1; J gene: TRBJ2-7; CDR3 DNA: TGTGCCTGGGGACAGGGACAAACCTACGAGCAGTACTTC; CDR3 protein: CAWGQGQTYEQYF
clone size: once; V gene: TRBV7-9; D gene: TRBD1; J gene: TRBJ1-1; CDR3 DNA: TGTGCCAGCAGCTTAGCGCGGTACAGGGGAGACACTGAAGCTTTCTTT; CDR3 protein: CASSLARYRGDTEAFF
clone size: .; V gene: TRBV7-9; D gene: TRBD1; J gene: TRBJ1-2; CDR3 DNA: TGTGCCAGCAGCTCTGACAGGGGCTATGGCTACACCTTC; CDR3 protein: CASSSDRGYGYTF
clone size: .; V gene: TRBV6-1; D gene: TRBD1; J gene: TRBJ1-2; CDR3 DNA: TGTGCCAGCAGTCCCCAGGGGGCAAAAGGCTACACCTTC; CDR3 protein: CASSPQGAKGYTF
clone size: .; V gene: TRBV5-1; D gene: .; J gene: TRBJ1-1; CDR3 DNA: TGCGCCAGCACCGATACAGGCGCTGAAGCTTTCTTT; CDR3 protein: CASTDTGAEAFF
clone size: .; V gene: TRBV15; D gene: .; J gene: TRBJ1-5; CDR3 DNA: TGTGCCACCAGCAGAGATCCAGGGGAGGGCCAGCCCCAGCATTTT; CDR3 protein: CATSRDPGEGQPQHF
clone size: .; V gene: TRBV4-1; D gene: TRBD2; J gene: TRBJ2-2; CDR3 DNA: TGCGCCAGCAGCCTTGACCCACATTCTAGCGGGGGGCAGACCGGGGAGCTGTTTTTT; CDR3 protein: CASSLDPHSSGGQTGELFF
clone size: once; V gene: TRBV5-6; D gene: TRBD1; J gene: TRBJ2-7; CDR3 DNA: TGTGCCAGCAGCTGGACAGGGGGCTACGAGCAGTACTTC; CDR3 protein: CASSWTGGYEQYF
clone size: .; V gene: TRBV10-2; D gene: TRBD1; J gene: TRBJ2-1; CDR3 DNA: TGCGCCAGCAGTGATTTCTGGACAGGGATGGATGAGCAGTTCTTC; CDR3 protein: CASSDFWTGMDEQFF
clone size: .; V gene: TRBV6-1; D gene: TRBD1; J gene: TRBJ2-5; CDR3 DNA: TGTGCCAGCAGGATGGGACAGGGCAAAGAGACCCAGTACTTC; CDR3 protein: CASRMGQGKETQYF
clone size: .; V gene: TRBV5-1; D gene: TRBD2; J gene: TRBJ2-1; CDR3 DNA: TGCGCCAGCAGCTTCCTAGGTAGCGGGAGGCTTTCCGGAGAGCAGTTCTTC; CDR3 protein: CASSFLGSGRLSGEQFF
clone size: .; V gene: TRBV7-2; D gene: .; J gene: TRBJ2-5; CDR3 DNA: TGTGCCAGCAGCTTAGGAGTGCAGGGCCCCCAAGAGACCCAGTACTTC; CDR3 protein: CASSLGVQGPQETQYF
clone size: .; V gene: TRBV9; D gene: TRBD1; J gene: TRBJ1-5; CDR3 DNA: TGTGCCAGCAGCGCAGGGACAGGCGGCAATCAGCCCCAGCATTTT; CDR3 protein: CASSAGTGGNQPQHF
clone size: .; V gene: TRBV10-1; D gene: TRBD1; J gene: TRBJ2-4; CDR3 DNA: TGCGCCAGCAGTGAGTCGGGGACAGCCGACATTCAGTACTTC; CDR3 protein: CASSESGTADIQYF
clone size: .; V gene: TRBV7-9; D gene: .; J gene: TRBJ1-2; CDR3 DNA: TGTGCCAGCAGCCCAGGCCAGGGTTATGGCTACACCTTC; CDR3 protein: CASSPGQGYGYTF
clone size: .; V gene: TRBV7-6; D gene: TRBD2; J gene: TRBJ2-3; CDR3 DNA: TGTGCCAGCAGTCCCAGACTAGCGGGGAGCACAGATACGCAGTATTTT; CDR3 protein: CASSPRLAGSTDTQYF
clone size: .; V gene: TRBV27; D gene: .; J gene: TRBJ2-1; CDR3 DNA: TGTGCCAGCAGTAGAACTCCCTTGAGCTCCTACAATGAGCAGTTCTTC; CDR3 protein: CASSRTPLSSYNEQFF
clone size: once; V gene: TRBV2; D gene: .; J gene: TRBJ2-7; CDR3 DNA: TGTGCCAGCAGTGAAGACCGGACAAACGCCTACGAGCAGTACTTC; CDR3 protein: CASSEDRTNAYEQYF
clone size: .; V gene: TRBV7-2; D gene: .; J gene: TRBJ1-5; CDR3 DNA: TGTGCCAGCAGCTTAAACGAAGGAAGGGGGCCCCAGCATTTT; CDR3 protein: CASSLNEGRGPQHF
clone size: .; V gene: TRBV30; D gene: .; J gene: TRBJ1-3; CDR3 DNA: TGTGCCTGGAGGCCCCCCGGGAGCTGGGCTGGAAACACCATATATTTT; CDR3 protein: CAWRPPGSWAGNTIYF
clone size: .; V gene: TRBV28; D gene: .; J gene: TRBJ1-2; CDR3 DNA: TGTGCCAGCAGTTTCGGGGGGATTACAAACTATGGCTACACCTTC; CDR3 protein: CASSFGGITNYGYTF
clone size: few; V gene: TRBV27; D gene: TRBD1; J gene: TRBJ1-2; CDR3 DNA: TGTGCCAGCAGTTTATGGCCAGGGGGAGGCTACACCTTC; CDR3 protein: CASSLWPGGGYTF
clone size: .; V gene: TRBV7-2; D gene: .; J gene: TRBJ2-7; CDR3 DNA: TGTGCCAGCAGCTTAGGGCAGGGCCGGCACGAGCAGTACTTC; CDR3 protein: CASSLGQGRHEQYF
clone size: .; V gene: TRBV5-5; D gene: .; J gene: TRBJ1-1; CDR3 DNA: TGTGCCAGCAGCTTTGCTAGCGGGGGGGCTGAAGCTTTCTTT; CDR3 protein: CASSFASGGAEAFF
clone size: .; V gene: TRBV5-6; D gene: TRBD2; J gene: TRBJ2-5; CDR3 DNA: TGTGCCAGCAGCTTCGCGGGGGAGCAGTACTTC; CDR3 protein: CASSFAGEQYF
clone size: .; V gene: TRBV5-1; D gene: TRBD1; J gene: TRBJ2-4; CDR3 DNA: TGCGCCAGCAGCTTGGAGGGACAGGGTTTTGACATTCAGTACTTC; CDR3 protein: CASSLEGQGFDIQYF
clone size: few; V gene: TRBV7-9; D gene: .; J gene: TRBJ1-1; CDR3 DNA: TGTGCCAGCAGTCAGGGTATGAACACTGAAGCTTTCTTT; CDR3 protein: CASSQGMNTEAFF
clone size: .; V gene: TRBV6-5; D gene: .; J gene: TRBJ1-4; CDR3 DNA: TGTGCCAGCAGTTACTCGATGGGGGGTGCTGAAAAACTGTTTTTT; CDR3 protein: CASSYSMGGAEKLFF
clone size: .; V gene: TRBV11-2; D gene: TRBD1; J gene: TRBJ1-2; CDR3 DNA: TGTGCCAGCAGCTTAAATAGGTTGGGGACAGTCTATGGCTACACCTTC; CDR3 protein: CASSLNRLGTVYGYTF
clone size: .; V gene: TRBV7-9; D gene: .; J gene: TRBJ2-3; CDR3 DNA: TGTGCCAGCAGCGCCGGGGGCACAGATACGCAGTATTTT; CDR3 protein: CASSAGGTDTQYF
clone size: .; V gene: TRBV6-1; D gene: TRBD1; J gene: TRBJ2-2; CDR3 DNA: TGTGCCAGCTGGACAGGGTCCACCGGGGAGCTGTTTTTT; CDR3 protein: CASWTGSTGELFF
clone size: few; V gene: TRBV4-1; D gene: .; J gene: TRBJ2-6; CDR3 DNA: TGCGCCAGCAGCCAAGACAGGGGTGGGGCCAACGTCCTGACTTTC; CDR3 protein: CASSQDRGGANVLTF
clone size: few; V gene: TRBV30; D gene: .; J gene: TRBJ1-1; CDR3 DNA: TGTGCCCGGGCCCAGGGTCCTGAAGCTTTCTTT; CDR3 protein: CARAQGPEAFF
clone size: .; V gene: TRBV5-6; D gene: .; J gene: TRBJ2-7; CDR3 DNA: TGTGCCAGCAGCCCATGGACCGGACACTACGAGCAGTACTTC; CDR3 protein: CASSPWTGHYEQYF
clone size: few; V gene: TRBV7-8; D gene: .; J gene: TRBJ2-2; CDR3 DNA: TGTGCCAGCAGCCCTCAAGGAGACACCGGGGAGCTGTTTTTT; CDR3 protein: CASSPQGDTGELFF
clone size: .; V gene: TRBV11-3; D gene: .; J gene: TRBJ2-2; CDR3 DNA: TGTGCCAGCAGCTTCGAGGGTAGCGGCACCGGGGAGCTGTTTTTT; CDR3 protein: CASSFEGSGTGELFF
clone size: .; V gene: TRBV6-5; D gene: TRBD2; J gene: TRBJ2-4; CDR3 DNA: TGTGCCAGCAGTTACGATGCTAGCGGGAGAAACATTCAGTACTTC; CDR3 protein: CASSYDASGRNIQYF